The rows below give T cell receptor beta chains drawn from one sample of a study of blood T cell repertoires in COVID-19. Clones were sequenced by immunoSEQ multiplex PCR, and TCRdb holds only the in-frame ones, with some missing. Of 390,000 or so clones detected, 80% to 90% appear once; the ten largest clones hold about 1%. Sequencing used PBMCs or T cells enriched from blood (not recorded which). These receptors all come from a man between 18 and 35 years old who had recovered from COVID-19. Both conserved end residues are part of each CDR3. D genes are given only for firm matches. Some rows have no size entry. The others give once, few or many, or a class for an expanded clone.

size: NA; V: TRBV2; length: 12; J: TRBJ1-5; D: TRBD1; CDR3: CASRGQGGPQHF; DNA: TGTGCCAGCAGGGGACAGGGAGGGCCCCAGCATTTT
size: NA; V: TRBV15; length: 15; J: TRBJ2-7; D: TRBD1; CDR3: CATSRGGQGAYEQYF; DNA: TGTGCCACCAGCAGAGGAGGACAGGGGGCCTACGAGCAGTACTTC
size: NA; V: TRBV7-9; length: 14; J: TRBJ2-1; D: NA; CDR3: CASSFSNRDNEQFF; DNA: TGTGCCAGCAGCTTCAGTAACCGTGACAATGAGCAGTTCTTC
size: NA; V: TRBV7-9; length: 13; J: TRBJ2-5; D: TRBD2; CDR3: CASSRSGRETQYF; DNA: TGTGCCAGCAGCCGTAGCGGGAGAGAGACCCAGTACTTC
size: NA; V: TRBV6-2/TRBV6-3; length: 19; J: TRBJ2-1; D: TRBD2; CDR3: CASSSAGTSGKLSYNEQFF; DNA: TGTGCCAGCAGTTCCGCCGGGACTAGCGGGAAGCTCTCCTACAATGAGCAGTTCTTC
size: NA; V: TRBV4-3; length: 14; J: TRBJ2-7; D: TRBD1; CDR3: CASSQAGTGTEQYF; DNA: TGCGCCAGCAGCCAAGCCGGGACAGGGACCGAGCAGTACTTC
size: once; V: TRBV28; length: 14; J: TRBJ1-2; D: TRBD1; CDR3: CASSQGQDWDGYTF; DNA: TGTGCCAGCAGTCAGGGACAGGACTGGGATGGCTACACCTTC
size: NA; V: TRBV5-6; length: 11; J: TRBJ1-1; D: NA; CDR3: CARNFDSEAFF; DNA: TGTGCCAGGAATTTTGACAGTGAAGCTTTCTTT
size: NA; V: TRBV29-1; length: 11; J: TRBJ2-7; D: TRBD1; CDR3: CSVEQGAEQYF; DNA: TGCAGCGTTGAACAGGGGGCCGAGCAGTACTTC
size: NA; V: TRBV27; length: 14; J: TRBJ1-5; D: NA; CDR3: CASSLSSLNQPQHF; DNA: TGTGCCAGCAGTTTATCGAGTTTGAATCAGCCCCAGCATTTT
size: NA; V: TRBV6-2/TRBV6-3; length: 14; J: TRBJ1-5; D: NA; CDR3: CASSAQIQNQPQHF; DNA: TGTGCCAGCAGTGCACAAATACAGAATCAGCCCCAGCATTTT
size: NA; V: TRBV28; length: 15; J: TRBJ1-5; D: NA; CDR3: CASSFTGSGNQPQHF; DNA: TGTGCCAGCAGTTTTACAGGGAGTGGCAATCAGCCCCAGCATTTT
size: NA; V: TRBV2; length: 13; J: TRBJ2-7; D: NA; CDR3: CASSDADTYEQYF; DNA: TGTGCCAGCAGTGACGCGGATACCTACGAGCAGTACTTC
size: NA; V: TRBV5-4; length: 16; J: TRBJ2-2; D: TRBD1; CDR3: CASSLPRGLISGELFF; DNA: TGTGCCAGCAGCTTACCTAGGGGGCTTATATCCGGGGAGCTGTTTTTT
size: once; V: TRBV19; length: 18; J: TRBJ2-6; D: NA; CDR3: CASSIDTVSGIGANVLTF; DNA: TGTGCCAGTAGTATAGATACGGTTTCAGGGATTGGGGCCAACGTCCTGACTTTC
size: NA; V: TRBV5-1; length: 14; J: TRBJ2-7; D: NA; CDR3: CASSQWGPKEEQYF; DNA: TGCGCCAGCTCCCAATGGGGCCCTAAGGAAGAGCAGTACTTC
size: NA; V: TRBV3-1/TRBV3-2; length: 14; J: TRBJ2-7; D: TRBD1; CDR3: CASSHGTGRFEQYF; DNA: TGTGCCAGCAGCCACGGGACAGGGAGGTTCGAGCAGTACTTC
size: once; V: TRBV6-5; length: 15; J: TRBJ2-1; D: NA; CDR3: CASSYGAGFYNEQFF; DNA: TGTGCCAGCAGTTACGGGGCGGGGTTCTACAATGAGCAGTTCTTC
size: NA; V: TRBV3-1/TRBV3-2; length: 14; J: TRBJ2-7; D: NA; CDR3: CASSQQGSRREQYF; DNA: TGTGCCAGCAGCCAACAGGGGTCCCGTAGGGAGCAGTACTTC
size: NA; V: TRBV5-1; length: 14; J: TRBJ2-7; D: TRBD2; CDR3: CASSLAGGLYEQYF; DNA: TGCGCCAGCAGTCTGGCGGGGGGGCTCTACGAGCAGTACTTC
size: NA; V: TRBV12-3/TRBV12-4; length: 13; J: TRBJ1-1; D: NA; CDR3: CASSLARNTEAFF; DNA: TGTGCCAGCAGTTTAGCGCGCAACACTGAAGCTTTCTTT
size: NA; V: TRBV7-8; length: 15; J: TRBJ2-5; D: TRBD2; CDR3: CASGRGGSPQETQYF; DNA: TGTGCCAGTGGCCGCGGGGGAAGTCCCCAAGAGACCCAGTACTTC
size: NA; V: TRBV20-1; length: 13; J: TRBJ1-5; D: NA; CDR3: CSASASAPGPQHF; DNA: TGCAGTGCTAGTGCGTCAGCGCCGGGGCCCCAGCATTTT
size: NA; V: TRBV2; length: 13; J: TRBJ2-3; D: NA; CDR3: CASSRRRTDTQYF; DNA: TGTGCCAGCAGTCGGCGGCGCACAGATACGCAGTATTTT
size: NA; V: TRBV10-1; length: 15; J: TRBJ2-3; D: NA; CDR3: CASSERGASTDTQYF; DNA: TGCGCCAGCAGTGAACGGGGGGCTAGCACAGATACGCAGTATTTT
size: NA; V: TRBV3-1/TRBV3-2; length: 17; J: TRBJ2-1; D: TRBD2; CDR3: CASSQDRRASGGNEQFF; DNA: TGTGCCAGCAGCCAAGATCGTAGGGCTAGCGGGGGCAATGAGCAGTTCTTC
size: NA; V: TRBV18; length: 17; J: TRBJ2-7; D: NA; CDR3: CASSPDRRDGRGYEQYF; DNA: TGTGCCAGCTCACCAGACCGGAGGGACGGGAGAGGGTACGAGCAGTACTTC
size: NA; V: TRBV18; length: 14; J: TRBJ2-1; D: NA; CDR3: CASSPPSTRGEQFF; DNA: TGTGCCAGCTCACCACCTTCAACCCGGGGTGAGCAGTTCTTC